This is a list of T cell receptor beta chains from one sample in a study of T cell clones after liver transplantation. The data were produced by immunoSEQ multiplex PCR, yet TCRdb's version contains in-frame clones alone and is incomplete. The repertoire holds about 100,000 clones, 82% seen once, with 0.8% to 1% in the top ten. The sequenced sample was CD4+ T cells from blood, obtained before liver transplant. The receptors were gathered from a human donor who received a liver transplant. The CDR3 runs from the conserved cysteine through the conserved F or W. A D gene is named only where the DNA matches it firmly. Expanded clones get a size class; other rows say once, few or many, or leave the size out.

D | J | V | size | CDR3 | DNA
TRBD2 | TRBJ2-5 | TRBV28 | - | CASALPTAGLETQYF | TGTGCCAGCGCGTTACCGACAGCGGGGTTGGAGACCCAGTACTTC
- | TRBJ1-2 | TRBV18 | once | CASSEGNYGYTF | TGTGCCAGCTCAGAGGGGAACTATGGCTACACCTTC
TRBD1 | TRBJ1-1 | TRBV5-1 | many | CASSSTNTGGTEAFF | TGCGCCAGCAGCTCCACTAATACAGGGGGCACTGAAGCTTTCTTT
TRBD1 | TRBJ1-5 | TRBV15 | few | CATSREQGHQPQHF | TGTGCCACCAGCAGAGAACAGGGGCATCAGCCCCAGCATTTT
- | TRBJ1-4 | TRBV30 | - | CAWSVWGSAGEKLFF | TGTGCCTGGAGTGTTTGGGGCAGTGCTGGGGAAAAACTGTTTTTT
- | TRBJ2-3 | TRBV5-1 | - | CASSLGQALDTQYF | TGCGCCAGCAGCTTGGGACAGGCTCTAGATACGCAGTATTTT
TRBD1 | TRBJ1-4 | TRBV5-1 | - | CASSFGQASTNEKLFF | TGCGCCAGCAGCTTTGGACAGGCCTCAACTAATGAAAAACTGTTTTTT
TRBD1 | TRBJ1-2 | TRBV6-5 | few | CASSSTGQGNGYTF | TGTGCCAGCAGTAGTACGGGACAGGGAAATGGCTACACCTTC
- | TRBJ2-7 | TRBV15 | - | CATSRDLGYEQYF | TGTGCCACCAGCAGAGATTTAGGCTACGAGCAGTACTTC
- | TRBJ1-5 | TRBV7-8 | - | CASSLPGQSNQPQHF | TGTGCCAGCAGCCTTCCCGGACAGTCGAATCAGCCCCAGCATTTT
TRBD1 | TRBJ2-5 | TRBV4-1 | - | CASSPGQGPETQYF | TGCGCCAGCAGCCCGGGACAGGGGCCCGAGACCCAGTACTTC
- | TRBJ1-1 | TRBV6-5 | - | CASSFRTENTEAFF | TGTGCCAGCAGTTTCCGAACAGAGAACACTGAAGCTTTCTTT
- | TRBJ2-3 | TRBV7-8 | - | CASSFTRLDTQYF | TGTGCCAGCAGCTTTACTAGGTTAGATACGCAGTATTTT
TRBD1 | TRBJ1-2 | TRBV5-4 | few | CASSSPTGGRNYGYTF | TGTGCCAGCAGCTCCCCGACAGGGGGCCGGAACTATGGCTACACCTTC
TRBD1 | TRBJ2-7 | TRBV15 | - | CATSRSTGTYEQYF | TGTGCCACCAGCAGGTCGACAGGGACCTACGAGCAGTACTTC
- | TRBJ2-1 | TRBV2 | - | CASSQDSISNEQFF | TGTGCCAGCAGTCAGGACAGCATCAGTAATGAGCAGTTCTTC
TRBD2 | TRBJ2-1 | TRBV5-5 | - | CASSLAILAGGPNEQFF | TGTGCCAGCAGCTTGGCCATCCTAGCGGGGGGGCCCAATGAGCAGTTCTTC
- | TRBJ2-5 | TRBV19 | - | CASSAQETQYF | TGTGCCAGTAGTGCGCAAGAGACCCAGTACTTC
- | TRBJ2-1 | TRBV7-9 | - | CASSDTWEQFF | TGTGCCAGCAGTGACACTTGGGAACAGTTCTTC
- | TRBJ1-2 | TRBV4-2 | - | CASSLGATGYTF | TGTGCCAGCAGCCTGGGAGCGACTGGCTACACCTTC
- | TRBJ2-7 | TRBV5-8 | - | CASSLRGPLRAEQYF | TGTGCCAGCAGCTTGAGGGGCCCTCTCCGTGCCGAGCAGTACTTC
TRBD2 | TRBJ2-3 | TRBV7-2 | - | CASSPRGGKADTQYF | TGTGCCAGCAGCCCCCGGGGGGGCAAAGCAGATACGCAGTATTTT
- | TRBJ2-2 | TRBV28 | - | CASSRGRGNYAGELFF | TGTGCCAGCAGCCGGGGAAGGGGGAATTACGCCGGGGAGCTGTTTTTT
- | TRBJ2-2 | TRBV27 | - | CASSTRGGGSNTGELFF | TGTGCCAGCAGCACCCGGGGAGGGGGCTCGAACACCGGGGAGCTGTTTTTT
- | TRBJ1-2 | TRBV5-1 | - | CASRRDGPNYGYTF | TGCGCCAGCAGGCGGGACGGTCCTAACTATGGCTACACCTTC
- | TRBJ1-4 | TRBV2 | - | CASSAGRGKLFF | TGTGCCAGCAGTGCAGGACGGGGAAAACTGTTTTTT
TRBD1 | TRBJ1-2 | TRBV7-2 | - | CASSRQGANYGYTF | TGTGCCAGCAGCAGACAGGGGGCGAACTATGGCTACACCTTC
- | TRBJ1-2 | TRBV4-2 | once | CASSQAPEGPYGYTF | TGTGCCAGCAGCCAAGCCCCGGAGGGCCCCTATGGCTACACCTTC
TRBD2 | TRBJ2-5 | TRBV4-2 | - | CASSPAGVEETQYF | TGTGCCAGCAGCCCCGCGGGGGTCGAAGAGACCCAGTACTTC
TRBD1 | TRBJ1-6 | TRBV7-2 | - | CASSSGQVNSPLHF | TGTGCCAGCAGCTCGGGACAGGTCAATTCACCCCTCCACTTT
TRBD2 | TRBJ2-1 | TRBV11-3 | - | CASSLTTSDNEQFF | TGTGCCAGCAGCTTAACGACTAGCGACAATGAGCAGTTCTTC
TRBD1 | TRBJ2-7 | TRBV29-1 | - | CSVGDRSSYEQYF | TGCAGCGTAGGGGACAGGAGCTCCTACGAGCAGTACTTC
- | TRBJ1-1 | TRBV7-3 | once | CASSLTQQVEAFF | TGTGCCAGCAGCTTAACCCAGCAGGTTGAAGCTTTCTTT
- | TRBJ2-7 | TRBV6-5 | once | CASRAGYEQYF | TGTGCCAGCAGAGCTGGCTACGAGCAGTACTTC
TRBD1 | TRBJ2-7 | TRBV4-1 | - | CASSQTGTGTWEQYF | TGCGCCAGCAGCCAAACCGGGACAGGGACCTGGGAGCAGTACTTC
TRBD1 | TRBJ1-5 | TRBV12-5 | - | CASGFDRVTQPQHF | TGTGCTAGTGGTTTCGACAGGGTTACTCAGCCCCAGCATTTT
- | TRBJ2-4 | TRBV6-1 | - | CASLKRGAGNIQYF | TGTGCCAGCCTCAAACGAGGGGCAGGGAACATTCAGTACTTC
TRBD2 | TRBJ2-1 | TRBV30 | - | CAWREGTSGLDEQFF | TGTGCCTGGAGGGAAGGGACTAGCGGGCTCGATGAGCAGTTCTTC
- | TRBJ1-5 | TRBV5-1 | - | CASSLDGDGPQHF | TGCGCCAGCAGCTTGGACGGGGATGGGCCCCAGCATTTT
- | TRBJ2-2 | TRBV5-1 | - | CASSFLGGELFF | TGCGCCAGCAGCTTCCTAGGCGGGGAGCTGTTTTTT
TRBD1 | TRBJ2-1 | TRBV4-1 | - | CASSQLPGSGTGAYNEQFF | TGCGCCAGCAGCCAACTTCCCGGATCCGGGACAGGGGCCTACAATGAGCAGTTCTTC
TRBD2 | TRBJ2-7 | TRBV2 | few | CASSEARLAGEGEQYF | TGTGCCAGCAGTGAAGCGCGGCTAGCGGGGGAGGGAGAGCAGTACTTC
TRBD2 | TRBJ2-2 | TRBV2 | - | CASRGGVANTGELFF | TGTGCCAGCAGGGGAGGGGTAGCGAACACCGGGGAGCTGTTTTTT
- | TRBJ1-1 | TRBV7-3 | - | CASSLTANTEAFF | TGTGCCAGCAGCTTAACAGCCAACACTGAAGCTTTCTTT
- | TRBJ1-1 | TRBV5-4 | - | CASSRGTDTMNTEAFF | TGTGCCAGCAGCCGCGGCACAGATACAATGAACACTGAAGCTTTCTTT
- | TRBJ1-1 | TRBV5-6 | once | CASSLITGVQLPFF | TGTGCCAGCAGCTTAATAACGGGCGTTCAGTTGCCTTTCTTT
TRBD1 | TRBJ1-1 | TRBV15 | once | CATSREQGWTEAFF | TGTGCCACCAGCAGAGAACAGGGGTGGACTGAAGCTTTCTTT
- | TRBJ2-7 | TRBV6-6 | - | CASSYSSSEQYF | TGTGCCAGCAGTTACTCGAGTAGCGAGCAGTACTTC
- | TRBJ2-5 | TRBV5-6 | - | CASSLKTRGQETQYF | TGTGCCAGCAGCTTGAAGACTCGAGGGCAAGAGACCCAGTACTTC
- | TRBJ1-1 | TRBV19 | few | CASRTFAEAFF | TGTGCCAGTAGGACCTTTGCTGAAGCTTTCTTT
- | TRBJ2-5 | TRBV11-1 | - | CASSLVGSLGSETQYF | TGTGCCAGCAGCTTAGTCGGGAGTTTGGGGAGTGAGACCCAGTACTTC
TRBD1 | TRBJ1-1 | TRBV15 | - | CATSRGTNSRGDTEAFF | TGTGCCACCAGCAGAGGTACCAACTCCAGGGGGGACACTGAAGCTTTCTTT
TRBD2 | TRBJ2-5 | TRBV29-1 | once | CSVSPSGSRRGETQYF | TGCAGCGTTTCTCCTAGCGGGAGTAGGAGGGGAGAGACCCAGTACTTC
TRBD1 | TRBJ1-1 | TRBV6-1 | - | CASTPGGTANTEAFF | TGTGCCAGCACACCAGGGGGCACTGCGAACACTGAAGCTTTCTTT
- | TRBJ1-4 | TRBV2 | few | CASSLGVEKLFF | TGTGCCAGCAGTTTGGGAGTAGAAAAACTGTTTTTT